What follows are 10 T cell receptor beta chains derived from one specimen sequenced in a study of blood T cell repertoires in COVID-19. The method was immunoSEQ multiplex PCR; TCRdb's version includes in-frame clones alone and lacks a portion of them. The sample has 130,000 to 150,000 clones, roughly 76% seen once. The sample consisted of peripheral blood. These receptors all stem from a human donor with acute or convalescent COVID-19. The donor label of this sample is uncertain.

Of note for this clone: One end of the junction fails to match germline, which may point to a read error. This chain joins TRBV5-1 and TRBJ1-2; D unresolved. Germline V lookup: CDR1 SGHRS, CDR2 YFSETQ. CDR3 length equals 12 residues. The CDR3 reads CASSRGNYSYTF. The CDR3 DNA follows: TGCGCCAGCAGTCGAGGGAACTATAGCTACACCTTC. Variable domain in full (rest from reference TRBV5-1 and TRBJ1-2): KAGVTQTPRYLIKTRGQQVTLSCSPISGHRSVSWYQQTPGQGLQFLFEYFSETQRNKGNFPGRFSGRQFSNSRSEMNVSTLELGDSALYLCASSRGNYSYTFGSGTRLTVV.

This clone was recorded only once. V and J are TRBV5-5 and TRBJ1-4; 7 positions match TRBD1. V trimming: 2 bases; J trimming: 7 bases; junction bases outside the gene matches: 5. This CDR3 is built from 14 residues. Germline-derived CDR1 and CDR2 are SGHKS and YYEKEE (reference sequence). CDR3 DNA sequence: TGTGCCAGCAGCTTTAAGACAGGGAGTGAAAAACTGTTTTTT. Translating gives CASSFKTGSEKLFF.

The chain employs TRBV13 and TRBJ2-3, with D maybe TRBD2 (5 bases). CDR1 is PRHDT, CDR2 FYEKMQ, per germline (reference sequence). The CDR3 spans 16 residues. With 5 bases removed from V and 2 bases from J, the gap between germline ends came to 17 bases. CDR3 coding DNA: TGTGCCAGCAGCCTATGGGCGGGTCGGGCCACAGATACGCAGTATTTT. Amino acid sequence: CASSLWAGRATDTQYF.

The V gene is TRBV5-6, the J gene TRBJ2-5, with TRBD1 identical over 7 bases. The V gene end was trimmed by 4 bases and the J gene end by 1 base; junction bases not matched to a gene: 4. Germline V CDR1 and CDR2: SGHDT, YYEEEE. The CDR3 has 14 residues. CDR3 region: CASSPDRAQETQYF. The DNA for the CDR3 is TGTGCCAGCAGCCCCGACAGGGCCCAAGAGACCCAGTACTTC.

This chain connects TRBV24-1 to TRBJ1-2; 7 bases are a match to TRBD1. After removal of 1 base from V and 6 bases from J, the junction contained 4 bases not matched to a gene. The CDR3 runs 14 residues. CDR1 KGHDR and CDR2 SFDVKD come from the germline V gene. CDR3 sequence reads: CATSDLQGLDGYTF. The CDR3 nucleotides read TGTGCCACCAGTGATTTACAGGGGCTGGATGGCTACACCTTC.

This chain's CDR3 is CASSLGYPDTQYF. CDR3 in DNA: TGTGCCAGCAGTTTGGGCTACCCAGATACGCAGTATTTT. V gene TRBV12-3 or TRBV12-4 combines with J gene TRBJ2-3; no clear D. CDR3 size: 13 residues. The ends were cut back, 3 bases at V and 4 bases at J, with 8 bases in the middle.

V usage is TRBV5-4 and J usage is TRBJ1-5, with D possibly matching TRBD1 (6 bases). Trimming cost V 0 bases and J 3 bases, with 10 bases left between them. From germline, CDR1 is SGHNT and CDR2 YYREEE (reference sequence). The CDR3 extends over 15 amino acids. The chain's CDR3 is CASSLGGGFNQPQHF. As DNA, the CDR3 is TGTGCCAGCAGCTTGGGAGGGGGATTCAATCAGCCCCAGCATTTT. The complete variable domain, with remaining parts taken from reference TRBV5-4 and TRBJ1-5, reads ETGVTQSPTHLIKTRGQQVTLRCSSQSGHNTVSWYQQALGQGPQFIFQYYREEENGRGNFPPRFSGLQFPNYSSELNVNALELDDSALYLCASSLGGGFNQPQHFGDGTRLSIL.

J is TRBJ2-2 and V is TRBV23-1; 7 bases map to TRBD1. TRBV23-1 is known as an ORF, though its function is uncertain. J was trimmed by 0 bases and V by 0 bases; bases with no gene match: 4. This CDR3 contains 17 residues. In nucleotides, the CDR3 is TGCGCCAGCAGTCAATCGATACAGGGGCCGAACACCGGGGAGCTGTTTTTT. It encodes CASSQSIQGPNTGELFF.

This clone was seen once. CDR3 coding DNA: TGTGCCAGCAGCTCGACAGGGGGTGGCACTGAAGCTTTCTTT. Translating gives CASSSTGGGTEAFF. The J gene is TRBJ1-1, the V gene TRBV7-6; 9 bases map to TRBD1. CDR1 is SGHVS, CDR2 FNYEAQ, per germline. This CDR3 comprises 14 residues. J was trimmed by 4 bases and V by 4 bases; bases with no gene match: 4.

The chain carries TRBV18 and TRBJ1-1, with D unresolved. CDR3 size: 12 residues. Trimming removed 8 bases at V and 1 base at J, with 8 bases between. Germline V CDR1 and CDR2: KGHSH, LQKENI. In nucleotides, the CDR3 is TGTGCCAGCGCTTGGAGGAACACTGAAGCTTTCTTT. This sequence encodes CASAWRNTEAFF.